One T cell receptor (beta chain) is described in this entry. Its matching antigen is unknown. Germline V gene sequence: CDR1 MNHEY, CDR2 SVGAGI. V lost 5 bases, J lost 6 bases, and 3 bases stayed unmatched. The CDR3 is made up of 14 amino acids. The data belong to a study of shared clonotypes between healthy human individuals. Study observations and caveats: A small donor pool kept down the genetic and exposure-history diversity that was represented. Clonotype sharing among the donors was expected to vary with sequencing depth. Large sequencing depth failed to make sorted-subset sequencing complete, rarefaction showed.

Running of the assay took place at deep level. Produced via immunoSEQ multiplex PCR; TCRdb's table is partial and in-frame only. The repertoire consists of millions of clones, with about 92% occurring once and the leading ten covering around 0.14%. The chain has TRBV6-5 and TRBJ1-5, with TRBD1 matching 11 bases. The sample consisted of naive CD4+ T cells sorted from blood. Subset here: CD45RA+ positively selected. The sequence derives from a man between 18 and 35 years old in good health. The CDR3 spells CASSTGQGGQPQHF. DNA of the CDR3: TGTGCCAGCAGTACGGGACAGGGGGGTCAGCCCCAGCATTTT.